This T cell receptor beta chain was captured in a study of control samples from healthy donors and cancer patients (dated by TCRdb to about 2020). Comment on this clone: Its recognized antigen is unknown. Base-call qualities are not available, and no considerably larger clone is one nucleotide away.

Ends trimmed: V by 8 bases, J by 0 bases; bases unmatched to a gene: 7. The germline V gene encodes CDR1 MGHRA and CDR2 YSYEKL. The CDR3 goes from the cysteine to the phenylalanine over 15 residues. Solely the CDR3 DNA is kept, with 45 bases framed from the first base. The method was the immunoSEQ multiplex PCR assay. TCRdb carries this immuneACCESS record with in-frame sequences only. Its versions omit some clonotypes, under half of them owing to an unresolved V gene in the studies checked, with the rest unexplained. This sample holds tens of thousands of clones; 75% to 95% were observed only once. Of the sample, roughly 23% falls within the top ten clones.

This receptor was taken from a woman aged 40 to 55 with head and neck cancer. Source material: PBMCs. The V and J segments used are TRBV4-1 and TRBJ1-3, with 7 bases matching TRBD1. In nucleotide form, the sequence is TGCGCCAGCGAAGGGACAGATCTCTCTGGAAACACCATATATTTT. Its protein is CASEGTDLSGNTIYF.